This entry lists 9 T cell receptor beta chains sequenced from one sample in a study of CD8 T cells in Susac syndrome. With random hexamers, reverse transcription was performed on roughly 0.45 to 1 ug of RNA. TCRdb re-called the immunoSEQ multiplex PCR reads with MiXCR, one entry per CDR3 protein. The profile covers some 120,000 distinct CDR3 sequences, with less than 95% appearing a single time and about 0.12% taken by the ten largest. Sample: CD8+ T cells from PBMCs. Source of these receptors: a human donor in good health.

This clonotype was seen just once. The V gene is TRBV6-4, the J gene TRBJ2-3; D is possibly TRBD2 (7 bases). V lost 2 bases, J lost 9 bases, and 12 bases lay in between. Per germline, CDR1 MRHNA and CDR2 SNTAGT. This CDR3 is 13 amino acids long. CDR3 amino acids: CASSDQEGGTQYF. The CDR3, as DNA: TGTGCCAGCAGTGACCAAGAGGGGGGGACGCAGTATTTT.

The chain combines TRBV5-1 with TRBJ2-2, with 10 bases aligning to TRBD2. Losses at the gene ends were 1 base for V and 7 bases for J; bases not matched to a gene: 7. This CDR3 contains 16 residues. Per germline, CDR1 SGHRS and CDR2 YFSETQ. The CDR3 sequence is CASSLTSGNVVGELFF. DNA of the CDR3: TGCGCCAGCAGCTTGACTAGCGGGAACGTCGTCGGGGAGCTGTTTTTT.

The chain links TRBV2 to TRBJ2-3, with D possibly being TRBD1 or TRBD2 (5 bases each). V gave up 9 bases and J gave up 0 bases, with 28 bases separating them. CDR3 length: 19 residues. Looked up from germline, CDR1 is SNHLY and CDR2 is FYNNEI. The CDR3 here is CARTPEGPGRRESTDTQYF. In DNA form, the CDR3 reads TGTGCCAGAACTCCCGAGGGCCCAGGGCGGAGAGAAAGCACAGATACGCAGTATTTT.

This clonotype was detected once. The J gene is TRBJ2-1, the V gene TRBV6-2 or TRBV6-3; D may be TRBD1 or TRBD2 (5 bases each). The CDR3 loop spans 15 amino acids. CDR1 is MNHEY and CDR2 is SVGEGT in the germline V gene. The V end lost 7 bases, the J end lost 0 bases, and 13 bases lay between the germline ends. The CDR3 loop is CASNWGKLSYNEQFF. The CDR3 DNA sequence: TGTGCCAGCAACTGGGGGAAACTCTCCTACAATGAGCAGTTCTTC.

The CDR3 region has the DNA TGTGCCAGCAGCCCGCCCGTCGTCTACGAGCAGTACTTC. The encoded protein is CASSPPVVYEQYF. V and J are TRBV7-2 and TRBJ2-7; D is unresolved. Germline V lookup: CDR1 SGHTA, CDR2 FQGNSA. V lost 5 bases to trimming and J lost 3 bases, with 11 bases between them. This CDR3 comprises 13 residues.

The chain joins TRBV5-1 to TRBJ1-4, with D unclear. Trimming shortened V by 3 bases and J by 8 bases, and 17 bases separated the two germline ends. Germline CDR1 reads SGHRS; CDR2 reads YFSETQ. The CDR3 length is 15 residues. The CDR3 here is CASSSDGQIPEKLFF. Written as DNA, the CDR3 is TGCGCCAGCAGCTCGGACGGTCAGATCCCCGAAAAACTGTTTTTT.

The V call is TRBV11-2, the J call TRBJ1-1; D call uncertain. The germline V gene has CDR1 SGHAT and CDR2 FQNNGV. V dropped 7 bases and J dropped 0 bases, with 12 bases sitting between them. The CDR3 spans 14 residues. The CDR3 nucleotides are TGTGCCAGCAACGACCGGACTTTGAACACTGAAGCTTTCTTT. This sequence encodes CASNDRTLNTEAFF.

This clonotype has only one observation. The chain couples TRBV7-3 to TRBJ2-5; TRBD2 matches 7 bases. Losses at the gene ends were 1 base for V and 4 bases for J; bases not matched to a gene: 3. The CDR3 covers 14 residues. Germline lookup yields CDR1 SGHTA and CDR2 FQGTGA. CDR3 nucleotides: TGTGCCAGCAGCTTAAGCGCGGGAGCAGAGACCCAGTACTTC. Translating it yields CASSLSAGAETQYF.

CDR3 loop: CASSPSSQGGNTEAFF. The CDR3, as DNA: TGTGCCAGCAGCCCCTCCTCCCAGGGGGGGAACACTGAAGCTTTCTTT. The chain carries TRBV7-9 and TRBJ1-1; 7 bases agree with TRBD1. This CDR3 is 16 amino acids long. Germline loops: CDR1 SEHNR, CDR2 FQNEAQ (reference sequence). V shed 5 bases and J 1 base; nucleotides not matched to a gene: 10.